The 15 T cell receptor beta chains below come from one sample, sequenced in a study of PD-L1 blockade in urothelial cancer. The time point here: peripheral blood 6 weeks after treatment start. The method was immunoSEQ multiplex PCR; TCRdb's version includes in-frame clones alone and lacks a portion of them. This sample has 75,000 to 100,000 clones; approximately 87% occur once, and the top ten carry around 7.7%. The sample was PBMCs, taken around atezolizumab (anti-PD-L1) treatment. The receptors originated from a man in his 70s with urothelial cancer.

This clone was seen more than once but under ten times. The chain recombines TRBV7-8 with TRBJ2-1, with D unclear. Germline-derived CDR1 and CDR2 are SGHVS and FQNEAQ. V dropped 5 bases and J dropped 0 bases, with 11 bases sitting between them. This CDR3 contains 15 residues. CDR3 protein: CASSANSRSYNEQFF. The CDR3 DNA follows: TGTGCCAGCAGCGCGAACTCACGCTCCTACAATGAGCAGTTCTTC.

This rearrangement joins TRBV7-9 to TRBJ1-5; no clear D. CDR3 length equals 12 residues. V gave up 1 base and J gave up 6 bases, with 4 bases separating them. Germline-derived CDR1 and CDR2 are SEHNR and FQNEAQ (reference sequence). CDR3 region: CASSLDTQPQHF. The DNA of the CDR3 is TGTGCCAGCAGCTTAGACACTCAGCCCCAGCATTTT.

The chain couples TRBV19 to TRBJ2-3, with D possibly matching TRBD2 (6 bases). V was pared by 3 bases and J by 2 bases, with 12 bases between. Germline V gene lookup returns CDR1 LNHDA and CDR2 SQIVND (reference sequence). The CDR3 loop spans 15 amino acids. The CDR3 sequence: CASSIAGPPTDTQYF. The CDR3 nucleotides are TGTGCCAGTAGTATTGCGGGGCCACCCACAGATACGCAGTATTTT.

The chain is built from TRBV6-1 and TRBJ2-3; D unresolved. Trimming shortened V by 2 bases and J by 0 bases, and 12 bases separated the two germline ends. Germline CDR1 and CDR2: MNHNS and SASEGT. The CDR3 consists of 16 residues. This CDR3 is CASSELGGSSTDTQYF. In DNA form, the CDR3 reads TGTGCCAGCAGTGAACTAGGTGGATCTAGCACAGATACGCAGTATTTT.

This clone has only one observation. CDR3 in DNA: TGTGCCGTCACAAGCGAAGGGAACACTGAAGCTTTCTTT. Protein: CAVTSEGNTEAFF. The chain is built from TRBV11-3 and TRBJ1-1; D is unclear. The V end was cut by 11 bases, the J end by 1 base, with 14 bases between. CDR3 size: 13 residues. CDR1 is SGHNT and CDR2 is YENEEA in the germline V gene.

This clone was observed a single time. J is TRBJ2-7 and V is TRBV6-6, with D uncertain. Trimming left V 2 bases short and J 0 bases short, with 8 bases between. This CDR3 has 14 residues. Germline CDR1 is MNHNY and CDR2 is SVGAGI (reference sequence). CDR3 amino acids: CASSYLPNSYEQYF. The DNA for the CDR3 is TGTGCCAGCAGTTACCTACCAAACTCCTACGAGCAGTACTTC.

This chain connects TRBV25-1 to TRBJ1-4; D is uncertain. The CDR3 is 15 residues long. Germline CDR1 and CDR2: MGHDK and SYGVNS. The V gene lost 4 bases and the J gene lost 7 bases, with 16 bases spanning the gap. In DNA form, the CDR3 reads TGTGCCAGCAGTGCCTCGGAGGGATTAAGTGAAAAACTGTTTTTT. Translating gives CASSASEGLSEKLFF.

V gene TRBV4-3 combines with J gene TRBJ1-1, with 7 positions matching TRBD1. Germline V gene sequence: CDR1 LGHNA, CDR2 YSLEER. V was pared by 0 bases and J by 7 bases, with 8 bases of the junction left unmatched. The CDR3 length is 15 residues. The CDR3 bases are TGCGCCAGCAGCCAAGATGGCAGGGGGATCGGTGAAGCTTTCTTT. Encoded protein: CASSQDGRGIGEAFF.

The chain links TRBV5-1 to TRBJ1-5, with D maybe TRBD1 (6 bases). Germline-derived CDR1 and CDR2 are SGHRS and YFSETQ. Trimming left V 3 bases short and J 4 bases short, with 14 bases between. This CDR3 spans 15 amino acids. The CDR3 bases are TGCGCCAGCAGCTCTACAGGGTTGGGGAATCAGCCCCAGCATTTT. This codes for CASSSTGLGNQPQHF.

This clone was seen a single time. The rearrangement joins TRBV11-2 to TRBJ1-1; the D gene is possibly TRBD1 (5 bases). The germline gives CDR1 SGHAT, CDR2 FQNNGV. The CDR3 totals 14 residues. The V end lost 1 base, the J end lost 3 bases, and 9 bases lay between the germline ends. The CDR3 is CASSLGRQHTEAFF. The CDR3 region has the DNA TGTGCCAGCAGCTTAGGCAGACAGCACACTGAAGCTTTCTTT.

The V and J genes are TRBV2 and TRBJ1-1, with 10 bases fitting TRBD1. Trimming at V came to 6 bases and at J to 5 bases, leaving 6 bases not matched to a gene. This CDR3 is 14 amino acids long. Germline V lookup: CDR1 SNHLY, CDR2 FYNNEI. CDR3 loop: CASRRDRGWTEAFF. CDR3 in DNA: TGTGCCAGCAGACGGGACAGGGGATGGACTGAAGCTTTCTTT.

The rearrangement uses TRBV6-6 and TRBJ2-7, with 8 bases fitting TRBD1. Trimming cost V 6 bases and J 4 bases; bases outside gene matches: 5. This CDR3 region has 13 residues. Germline-derived CDR1 and CDR2 are MNHNY and SVGAGI (reference sequence). DNA of the CDR3: TGTGCCAGCAGCTCCGGGACAGGATACGAGCAGTACTTC. This encodes CASSSGTGYEQYF.

The V gene is TRBV18, the J gene TRBJ1-5; 7 bases are shared with TRBD1. After removal of 5 bases from V and 4 bases from J, the junction contained 8 bases not matched to a gene. There are 15 residues in the CDR3. Germline CDR1 reads KGHSH; CDR2 reads LQKENI. CDR3 sequence reads: CASSAQGIDNQPQHF. As DNA, the CDR3 is TGTGCCAGCTCAGCACAGGGGATTGATAATCAGCCCCAGCATTTT.

This chain joins TRBV2 and TRBJ2-1, with 9 bases matching TRBD2. This CDR3 is built from 15 residues. V dropped 3 bases and J dropped 10; count of bases not matched to a gene: 10. Germline loops: CDR1 SNHLY, CDR2 FYNNEI. CDR3 bases: TGTGCCAGCAGTGAGTTGCGGGAGGGCCCACGGGAGCAGTTCTTC. Amino acid sequence: CASSELREGPREQFF.

The CDR3 nucleotides read TGCGCCAGCAGCTTGGGACTAGCGGGAGGGAACAATGAGCAGTTCTTC. It translates to CASSLGLAGGNNEQFF. This chain uses TRBV5-1 with TRBJ2-1; 14 nucleotides align to TRBD2. Germline CDR1 is SGHRS and CDR2 is YFSETQ. This CDR3 spans 16 amino acids. Trimming removed 0 bases from V and 5 bases from J; junction bases left unmatched: 1. The full variable domain, its missing parts supplied by reference TRBV5-1 and TRBJ2-1, is KAGVTQTPRYLIKTRGQQVTLSCSPISGHRSVSWYQQTPGQGLQFLFEYFSETQRNKGNFPGRFSGRQFSNSRSEMNVSTLELGDSALYLCASSLGLAGGNNEQFFGPGTRLTVL.